A single sample gave rise to the 9 T cell receptor beta chains below, sequenced in a study of PD-1 blockade in classical Hodgkin lymphoma. Following autologous stem cell transplantation, relapse occurred in every patient, and exposure to brentuximab vedotin varied. Assay: immunoSEQ multiplex PCR; the TCRdb copy retains only in-frame clones and omits some. The data show approximately 99,000 clones, roughly four fifths seen once. This specimen consisted of peripheral blood mononuclear cells (PBMCs), obtained before the second cycle of nivolumab. The source is a human donor with classical Hodgkin lymphoma.

V is TRBV10-3 and J is TRBJ1-1, with D possibly TRBD1 on 5 matching bases. This CDR3 has 15 amino acids. CDR1 ENHRY and CDR2 SYGVKD come from the germline V gene. V was pared by 6 bases and J by 1 base, with 15 bases between. This chain's CDR3 is CAISSDGGTNTEAFF. CDR3 nucleotides: TGTGCCATCAGCTCGGATGGGGGTACGAACACTGAAGCTTTCTTT.

The gene calls are TRBV6-5 and TRBJ2-7, with TRBD2 matching 13 bases. Looked up from germline, CDR1 is MNHEY and CDR2 is SVGAGI. J lost 5 bases, V lost 6 bases, and 7 bases had no gene match. This CDR3 has 15 amino acids. This CDR3 reads CASSLRTSGSDEQYF. The CDR3 DNA follows: TGTGCCAGCAGCCTCCGGACTAGCGGGAGCGACGAGCAGTACTTC.

The chain links TRBV15 to TRBJ1-5, with D maybe TRBD1 (5 bases). The V end was cut by 3 bases, the J end by 6 bases, with 18 bases between. CDR1 is LNHNV, CDR2 YYDKDF, per germline (reference sequence). The CDR3 sequence is 16 residues long. CDR3 in DNA: TGTGCCACCAGCAGGAGGGACCCCCCAACGGGTCAGCCCCAGCATTTT. Its protein is CATSRRDPPTGQPQHF.

Only one count was recorded for this clone. The chain carries TRBV7-2 and TRBJ1-1, with 7 bases identical to TRBD1. The V gene's germline CDR1 is SGHTA and CDR2 FQGNSA. The CDR3 sequence is 14 residues long. V lost 5 bases, J lost 6 bases, and 9 bases stayed unmatched. The DNA of the CDR3 is TGTGCCAGCAGCATAGGGGGCCAGGCGTCTGAAGCTTTCTTT. Protein: CASSIGGQASEAFF.

The chain recombines TRBV10-3 with TRBJ1-1; D perhaps matches TRBD1 (6 bases). V was cut by 0 bases and J by 5 bases, with 13 bases left in between. CDR1 is ENHRY and CDR2 is SYGVKD in the germline V gene. This CDR3 spans 15 amino acids. CDR3 bases: TGTGCCATCAGTGAGTCGAATGCCCAGGGGACTGAAGCTTTCTTT. This sequence encodes CAISESNAQGTEAFF.

V is TRBV19 and J is TRBJ2-6, with 12 bases lining up with TRBD1. Germline CDR1 is LNHDA and CDR2 is SQIVND (reference sequence). Trimming removed 9 bases from V and 4 bases from J; junction bases left unmatched: 7. CDR3 length: 16 residues. The CDR3 sequence: CASRDRGREGANVLTF. The CDR3 bases are TGTGCCAGCCGGGACAGGGGGCGCGAAGGGGCCAACGTCCTGACTTTC.

The rearrangement links TRBV7-3 to TRBJ2-2; 14 nucleotides match TRBD2. Germline CDR1 SGHTA, CDR2 FQGTGA. Germline trimming cut 5 bases from V and 4 bases from J; bases unmatched to any gene: 3. This CDR3 comprises 16 residues. CDR3 nucleotide sequence: TGTGCCAGCAGCCCAGGACTAGCGGGAGGCACCGGGGAGCTGTTTTTT. Translating gives CASSPGLAGGTGELFF.

This sequence joins TRBV19 and TRBJ2-7; D uncertain. The CDR3 is 12 amino acids. Germline V gene data show CDR1 as LNHDA and CDR2 as SQIVND (reference sequence). Trimming pared 5 bases from V and 5 bases from J, leaving 10 bases between. CDR3 DNA: TGTGCCAGTAGTTTCTTGGGAAACGAGCAGTACTTC. Encoded protein: CASSFLGNEQYF.

The V gene is TRBV28, the J gene TRBJ1-1, with D unresolved. The CDR3 is 11 residues long. From germline, CDR1 is MDHEN and CDR2 SYDVKM. The ends were cut back, 5 bases at V and 7 bases at J, with 8 bases in the middle. CDR3 sequence reads: CASSLFGEAFF. The CDR3 DNA reads TGTGCCAGCAGTCTCTTTGGTGAAGCTTTCTTT.